The present entry profiles one T cell receptor beta chain with its context. Antigen unknown. The sample originates from a study of cytomegalovirus exposure and HLA in healthy donors. Overall study findings and caveats: Reportedly, fewer N-insertions than the approximately 690-donor mean appeared in an Asian-associated ancestry cluster in a later analysis. In a later analysis, compared with equally common non-associated chains, HLA-associated beta chains were more expanded. Whilst most TCR sequences proved rare, a subset of public TCRs occurred across many donors.

Germline CDR1 and CDR2: SGHRS and YFSETQ. Trimming at V came to 4 bases and at J to 6 bases, leaving 9 bases not matched to a gene. The CDR3 loop spans 15 amino acids. Researchers ran the PCR with 60 Vbeta and 13 Jbeta primers. Assay: immunoSEQ multiplex PCR; the TCRdb copy retains only in-frame clones and omits some. The repertoire consists of 120,000 to 150,000 clones, with roughly 62% occurring once and the leading ten covering around 4.2%. The gene calls are TRBV5-1 and TRBJ1-1, with TRBD1 matching over 10 bases. Sequenced input: PBMCs. The sequence was obtained from a man aged 55 to 70 in good health and CMV-seronegative. Here the CDR3 DNA reads TGCGCCAGCAGCCCACCGGGACAGGGGATAGCTGAAGCTTTCTTT. It encodes CASSPPGQGIAEAFF.